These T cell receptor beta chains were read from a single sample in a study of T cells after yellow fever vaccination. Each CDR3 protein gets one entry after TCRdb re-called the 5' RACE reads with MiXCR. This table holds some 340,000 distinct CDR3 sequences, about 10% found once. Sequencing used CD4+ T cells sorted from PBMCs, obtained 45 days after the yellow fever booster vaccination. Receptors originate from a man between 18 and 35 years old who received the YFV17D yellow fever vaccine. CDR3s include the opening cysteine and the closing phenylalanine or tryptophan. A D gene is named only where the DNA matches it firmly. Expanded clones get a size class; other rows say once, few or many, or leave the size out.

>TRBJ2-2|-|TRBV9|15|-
CASSVSGEYTGELFF
TGTGCCAGCAGCGTAAGCGGAGAATACACCGGGGAGCTGTTTTTT
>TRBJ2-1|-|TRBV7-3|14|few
CASSYQGGSDEQFF
TGTGCCAGCAGCTACCAGGGGGGGAGCGATGAGCAGTTCTTC
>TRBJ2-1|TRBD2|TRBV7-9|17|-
CASSPRTSEGSYNEQFF
TGTGCCAGCAGCCCAAGGACTAGCGAAGGCTCCTACAATGAGCAGTTCTTC
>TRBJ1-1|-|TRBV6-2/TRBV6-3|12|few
CASREQDFEAFF
TGTGCCAGCAGGGAACAGGACTTTGAAGCTTTCTTT
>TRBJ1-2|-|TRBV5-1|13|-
CASSPGVSGGYTF
TGCGCCAGCAGCCCAGGGGTTAGCGGCGGCTACACCTTC
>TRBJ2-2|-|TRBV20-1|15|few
CSARRGNRNTGELFF
TGCAGTGCTAGGAGGGGGAATAGGAACACCGGGGAGCTGTTTTTT
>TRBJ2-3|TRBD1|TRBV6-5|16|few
CASSRNRDRRTDTQYF
TGTGCCAGCAGTCGTAACCGGGACAGACGCACAGATACGCAGTATTTT
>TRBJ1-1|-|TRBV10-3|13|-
CAISLQGHTEAFF
TGTGCCATCAGCTTACAGGGCCACACTGAAGCTTTCTTT
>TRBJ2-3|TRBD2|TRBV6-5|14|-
CASRKASGGATQYF
TGTGCCAGCAGAAAGGCTAGCGGGGGGGCCACGCAGTATTTT
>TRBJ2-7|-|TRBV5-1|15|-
CASSLGGAPSYEQYF
TGCGCCAGCAGCTTGGGAGGGGCCCCCTCCTACGAGCAGTACTTC
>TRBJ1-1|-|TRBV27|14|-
CASSLRGVNTEAFF
TGTGCCAGCAGTTTGCGGGGGGTGAACACTGAAGCTTTCTTT
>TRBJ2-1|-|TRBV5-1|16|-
CASSLAGESSYNEQFF
TGCGCCAGCAGCTTGGCCGGGGAAAGCTCCTACAATGAGCAGTTCTTC
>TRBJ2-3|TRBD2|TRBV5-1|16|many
CASSVSGGAILGTQYF
TGCGCCAGCAGCGTTAGCGGGGGGGCCATCCTCGGTACGCAGTATTTT
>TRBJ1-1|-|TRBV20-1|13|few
CSAFSPGQIEAFF
TGCAGTGCTTTTTCTCCTGGACAAATTGAAGCTTTCTTT
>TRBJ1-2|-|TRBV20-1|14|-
CSARVLQTRDGYTF
TGCAGTGCTAGAGTCTTACAGACAAGGGATGGCTACACCTTC
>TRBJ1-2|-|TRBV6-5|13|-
CASSYGRGYGYTF
TGTGCCAGCAGTTACGGGCGTGGCTATGGCTACACCTTC
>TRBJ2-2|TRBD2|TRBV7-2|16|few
CASSLRGGAVTGELFF
TGTGCCAGCAGCCTCCGGGGAGGGGCGGTCACCGGGGAGCTGTTTTTT
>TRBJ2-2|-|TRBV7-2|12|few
CASSSKTGELFF
TGTGCCAGCAGTTCTAAAACCGGGGAGCTGTTTTTT
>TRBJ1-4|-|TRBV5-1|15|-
CASSLGQITNEKLFF
TGCGCCAGCAGCTTAGGACAGATAACTAATGAAAAACTGTTTTTT
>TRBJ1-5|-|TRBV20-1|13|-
CSAWIPGRQPQHF
TGCAGTGCTTGGATACCGGGGCGACAGCCCCAGCATTTT
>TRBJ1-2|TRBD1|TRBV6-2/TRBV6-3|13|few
CASSSGQTYGYTF
TGTGCCAGCAGTTCGGGACAGACCTATGGCTACACCTTC
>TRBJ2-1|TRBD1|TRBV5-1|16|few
CASSSTGTGGVYEQFF
TGCGCCAGCAGCTCCACCGGGACAGGGGGGGTCTATGAGCAGTTCTTC
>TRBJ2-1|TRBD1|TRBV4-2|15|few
CASSQENRGSGEQFF
TGTGCCAGCAGCCAAGAAAACAGGGGATCGGGTGAGCAGTTCTTC
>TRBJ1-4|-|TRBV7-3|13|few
CASSLWPNEKLFF
TGTGCCAGCAGCTTATGGCCTAATGAAAAACTGTTTTTT
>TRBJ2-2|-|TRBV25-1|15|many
CASSEWRGNTGELFF
TGTGCCAGCAGTGAATGGAGAGGGAACACCGGGGAGCTGTTTTTT
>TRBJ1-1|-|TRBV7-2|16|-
CASSLDRARGFTEAFF
TGTGCCAGCAGCTTAGACCGGGCCCGGGGGTTCACTGAAGCTTTCTTT
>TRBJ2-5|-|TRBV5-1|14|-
CASSRDRSPETQYF
TGCGCCAGCAGCCGTGACAGGTCCCCAGAGACCCAGTACTTC
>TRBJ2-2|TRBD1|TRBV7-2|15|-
CASSLRDRRNGELFF
TGTGCCAGCAGCTTGAGGGACAGGCGGAACGGGGAGCTGTTTTTT
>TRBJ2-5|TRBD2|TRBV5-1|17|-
CASSLAGLAGGQETQYF
TGCGCCAGCAGCTTGGCCGGACTAGCGGGGGGGCAAGAGACCCAGTACTTC
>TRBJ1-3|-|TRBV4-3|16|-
CASSHNRAFSGNTIYF
TGCGCCAGCAGCCATAACAGAGCCTTCTCTGGAAACACCATATATTTT
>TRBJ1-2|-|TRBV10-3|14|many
CAISDLIGAMGYTF
TGTGCCATCAGTGACTTGATAGGGGCTATGGGCTACACCTTC
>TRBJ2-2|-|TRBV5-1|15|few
CASSHSRGNTGELFF
TGCGCCAGCAGCCACTCTAGGGGGAACACCGGGGAGCTGTTTTTT